These 32 T cell receptor beta chains came from one sample sequenced in a study of graft-versus-host responses after intestinal transplantation. Profiling relied on immunoSEQ multiplex PCR, and the TCRdb table lists in-frame clones only, not all of them. The table shows some 41,000 clones, with just under 90% occurring only once. This sample comprised PBMCs, obtained less than 280 days after transplant. These receptors all come from a human patient who received an intestinal transplant, so some T cells may come from the graft donor.

The rearrangement joins TRBV30 to TRBJ2-2; D not resolved. Deletions cut 2 bases from V and 5 bases from J, with 9 bases between. CDR1 and CDR2 (germline): GTSNPN, SVGIG (reference sequence). This CDR3 comprises 13 residues. Written as DNA, the CDR3 is TGTGCCTGGAGTCTAGATATGACCGGGGAGCTGTTTTTT. Its translation: CAWSLDMTGELFF.

This clone was detected only once. The CDR3 DNA reads as TGTGCCAGCAGCTTAGATGGGGGGGGTTATAATTCACCCCTCCACTTT. Translating gives CASSLDGGGYNSPLHF. The J gene is TRBJ1-6, the V gene TRBV7-2, with D possibly matching TRBD1 (5 bases). V was trimmed by 1 base and J by 4 bases, leaving 11 bases between them. The CDR3 is 16 amino acids. Germline-derived CDR1 and CDR2 are SGHTA and FQGNSA.

In this sample, this clone turned up once. The chain has TRBV9 and TRBJ2-7; 10 bases fit TRBD1. This CDR3 has 14 residues. V dropped 3 bases and J dropped 6; count of bases not matched to a gene: 6. CDR1 is SGDLS and CDR2 is YYNGEE in the germline V gene. CDR3 amino acids: CASSDRDRGAEQYF. The CDR3 DNA is TGTGCCAGCAGCGACCGGGACAGGGGCGCCGAGCAGTACTTC.

The genes are TRBV14 and TRBJ2-7; tentatively, D is TRBD1 or TRBD2 (5 bases each). V gave up 1 base and J gave up 0 bases, with 16 bases separating them. The CDR3 is made up of 17 amino acids. In germline, CDR1 is SGHDN, CDR2 FVKESK. The CDR3 here is CASSQGYPGTDSYEQYF. In DNA form, the CDR3 reads TGTGCCAGCAGCCAAGGGTACCCGGGGACCGACTCCTACGAGCAGTACTTC.

This sequence joins TRBV2 and TRBJ2-2; D uncertain. The CDR3 is 12 residues long. V lost 3 bases, J lost 3 bases, and 2 bases lay in between. Germline V gene lookup returns CDR1 SNHLY and CDR2 FYNNEI. The CDR3 DNA follows: TGTGCCAGCAGTGACGACACCGGGGAGCTGTTTTTT. This gives the protein CASSDDTGELFF.

J is TRBJ2-1 and V is TRBV7-9; possible D gene TRBD1, 5 bases. Germline CDR1 reads SEHNR; CDR2 reads FQNEAQ (reference sequence). This CDR3 has 12 residues. Trimming cost V 5 bases and J 5 bases, with 7 bases left between them. CDR3 nucleotide sequence: TGTGCCAGCAGCCCGGACAACAATGAGCAGTTCTTC. Translating it yields CASSPDNNEQFF.

The chain recombines TRBV10-2 with TRBJ2-3, with D possibly matching TRBD2 (6 bases). This CDR3 contains 18 residues. Germline CDR1 and CDR2: WSHSY and SAAADI. Trimming took 2 bases from V and 7 from J, leaving 25 bases between them. The CDR3 reads CASSEVTLLAPVAHTQYF. The DNA of the CDR3 is TGCGCCAGCAGTGAGGTTACCTTACTAGCTCCTGTGGCGCATACGCAGTATTTT.

This sequence joins TRBV25-1 and TRBJ2-2; D not resolved. This CDR3 comprises 15 residues. V lost 2 bases to trimming and J lost 3 bases, with 10 bases between them. Looked up from germline, CDR1 is MGHDK and CDR2 is SYGVNS. DNA of the CDR3: TGTGCCAGCAGTGAACGTTGGGGATACACCGGGGAGCTGTTTTTT. Translated: CASSERWGYTGELFF.

The genes are TRBV6-4 and TRBJ2-1; TRBD2 agrees at 14 bases. The V gene end was trimmed by 3 bases and the J gene end by 7 bases; junction bases not matched to a gene: 5. Germline values: CDR1 MRHNA, CDR2 SNTAGT. There are 16 residues in the CDR3. CDR3 nucleotides: TGTGCCAGCAGTGAAGAAGGGACTAGCGGGGGTAATGAGCAGTTCTTC. It codes for CASSEEGTSGGNEQFF.

This chain uses TRBV5-1 with TRBJ2-3; D is unresolved. Trimming shortened V by 4 bases and J by 5 bases, and 5 bases separated the two germline ends. The V gene's germline CDR1 is SGHRS and CDR2 YFSETQ. This CDR3 is built from 11 residues. The CDR3 here is CASSTLDTQYF. The CDR3 DNA follows: TGCGCCAGCAGCACCCTAGATACGCAGTATTTT.

The chain couples TRBV7-8 to TRBJ2-7; perhaps TRBD1 as D (6 bases). Trimming took 1 base from V and 1 from J, leaving 8 bases between them. Germline V gene sequence: CDR1 SGHVS, CDR2 FQNEAQ. The CDR3 consists of 14 residues. CDR3 nucleotides: TGTGCCAGCAGCTTAGGAGACAGGTCCTACGAGCAGTACTTC. The encoded protein is CASSLGDRSYEQYF.

The chain uses TRBV19 and TRBJ2-5; 9 nucleotides match TRBD2. The CDR3 has 15 residues. Looked up from germline, CDR1 is LNHDA and CDR2 is SQIVND (reference sequence). The trim removed 4 bases at V and 5 bases at J, leaving 8 bases unmatched. The CDR3 DNA reads as TGTGCCAGTAGTAGGGCTAGCGGGGAGAGGGAGACCCAGTACTTC. Encoded protein: CASSRASGERETQYF. The whole variable domain, remainder taken from reference TRBV19 and TRBJ2-5, is DGGITQSPKYLFRKEGQNVTLSCEQNLNHDAMYWYRQDPGQGLRLIYYSQIVNDFQKGDIAEGYSVSREKKESFPLTVTSAQKNPTAFYLCASSRASGERETQYFGPGTRLLVL.

The rearrangement joins TRBV2 to TRBJ2-7; D is undetermined. The germline V gene encodes CDR1 SNHLY and CDR2 FYNNEI. V shed 10 bases and J shed 3 bases, with 16 bases lying between them. The CDR3 has 13 amino acids. CDR3 sequence (DNA): TGTGCCACCCGAGGCTTCCCAGACTACGAGCAGTACTTC. Protein: CATRGFPDYEQYF.

V is TRBV9 and J is TRBJ2-4; TRBD2 agrees at 7 bases. After removal of 4 bases from V and 1 base from J, the junction contained 5 bases not matched to a gene. Germline V CDR1 and CDR2: SGDLS, YYNGEE. The CDR3 sequence is 15 residues long. CDR3 loop: CASSPSGVAKNIQYF. In DNA, the CDR3 is TGTGCCAGCAGCCCAAGCGGGGTTGCCAAAAACATTCAGTACTTC.

The chain carries TRBV18 and TRBJ1-1, with 10 bases that match TRBD1. Germline assignment: CDR1 KGHSH and CDR2 LQKENI. The CDR3 totals 14 residues. J lost 5 bases, V lost 3 bases, and 3 bases had no gene match. CDR3 protein: CASSPWGQGTEAFF. The CDR3 bases are TGTGCCAGCTCACCTTGGGGACAGGGGACTGAAGCTTTCTTT.

CDR3 residues: CASSLDRDSYEQYF. The CDR3 DNA is TGCGCCAGCAGCTTGGACAGGGACTCCTACGAGCAGTACTTC. The rearrangement links TRBV5-1 to TRBJ2-7; weak D call: TRBD1 (6 bases). Germline assignment: CDR1 SGHRS and CDR2 YFSETQ. The V gene lost 0 bases and the J gene lost 0 bases, with 7 bases spanning the gap. The CDR3 spans 14 residues.

The J gene is TRBJ1-1, the V gene TRBV7-9; 7 nucleotides line up with TRBD1. J gave up 5 bases and V 6 bases, and 9 bases lay outside the gene matches. The V gene's germline CDR1 is SEHNR and CDR2 FQNEAQ (reference sequence). The CDR3 extends over 14 amino acids. CDR3 region: CASRTGALGTEAFF. CDR3 coding DNA: TGTGCCAGCAGAACAGGGGCGCTGGGAACTGAAGCTTTCTTT. Supplemented by reference TRBV7-9 and TRBJ1-1, the full variable domain reads DTGVSQNPRHKITKRGQNVTFRCDPISEHNRLYWYRQTLGQGPEFLTYFQNEAQLEKSRLLSDRFSAERPKGSFSTLEIQRTEQGDSAMYLCASRTGALGTEAFFGQGTRLTVV.

The rearrangement joins TRBV5-1 to TRBJ1-1; 8 nucleotides align to TRBD1. V lost 4 bases to trimming and J lost 5 bases; unmatched junction nucleotides: 10. CDR3 length equals 15 residues. Germline CDR1 reads SGHRS; CDR2 reads YFSETQ. The CDR3 reads CASSPLGQGETEAFF. The CDR3 DNA reads as TGCGCCAGCAGCCCCCTCGGACAGGGTGAGACTGAAGCTTTCTTT. The full variable domain, its missing parts supplied by reference TRBV5-1 and TRBJ1-1, is KAGVTQTPRYLIKTRGQQVTLSCSPISGHRSVSWYQQTPGQGLQFLFEYFSETQRNKGNFPGRFSGRQFSNSRSEMNVSTLELGDSALYLCASSPLGQGETEAFFGQGTRLTVV.

The chain uses TRBV7-3 and TRBJ2-2; unclear D gene. Trimming pared 3 bases from V and 5 bases from J, leaving 1 base between. This CDR3 contains 11 residues. In germline, CDR1 is SGHTA, CDR2 FQGTGA. CDR3 sequence reads: CASSLTGELFF. The CDR3 DNA is TGTGCCAGCAGCTTGACCGGGGAGCTGTTTTTT. The full variable domain, rest sourced from reference TRBV7-3 and TRBJ2-2, is GAGVSQTPSNKVTEKGKYVELRCDPISGHTALYWYRQSLGQGPEFLIYFQGTGAADDSGLPNDRFFAVRPEGSVSTLKIQRTERGDSAVYLCASSLTGELFFGEGSRLTVL.

The chain recombines TRBV2 with TRBJ2-2; no clear D. Germline values: CDR1 SNHLY, CDR2 FYNNEI. Trimming stripped 6 bases from V and 7 bases from J, with 18 bases between. This CDR3 has 15 residues. In DNA form, the CDR3 reads TGTGCCAGCAGACACGATGCTGTGGGCGGCGGGGAGCTGTTTTTT. It specifies CASRHDAVGGGELFF. The complete variable domain, with remaining parts taken from reference TRBV2 and TRBJ2-2, reads EPEVTQTPSHQVTQMGQEVILRCVPISNHLYFYWYRQILGQKVEFLVSFYNNEISEKSEIFDDQFSVERPDGSNFTLKIRSTKLEDSAMYFCASRHDAVGGGELFFGEGSRLTVL.

V is TRBV11-2 and J is TRBJ2-3; D call uncertain. The germline V gene has CDR1 SGHAT and CDR2 FQNNGV. The CDR3 sequence is 12 residues long. Trimming took off 4 bases at V and 5 bases at J, with 7 bases between the two ends. CDR3 DNA: TGTGCCAGCAGCTGGGATGTAGATACGCAGTATTTT. Encoded protein: CASSWDVDTQYF.

The chain has TRBV5-6 and TRBJ2-7; D not resolved. The CDR3 covers 15 residues. The V gene's germline CDR1 is SGHDT and CDR2 YYEEEE. Trimming took off 1 base at V and 3 bases at J, with 14 bases between the two ends. CDR3 in DNA: TGTGCCAGCAGCTTGTTCTGGGGAATCCTCTACGAGCAGTACTTC. This encodes CASSLFWGILYEQYF.

The chain combines TRBV5-8 with TRBJ2-2; 8 bases line up with TRBD1. CDR1 and CDR2 (germline): SGHTS, YDEGEE. V gave up 4 bases and J gave up 7 bases; unmatched junction bases: 3. The CDR3 runs 13 residues. CDR3 loop: CASSRTGLGELFF. DNA of the CDR3: TGTGCCAGCAGCCGGACAGGGCTCGGGGAGCTGTTTTTT.

The chain's CDR3 is CASSSSTSGPTEETQYF. DNA of the CDR3: TGCGCCAGCTCCTCCTCCACTAGCGGTCCAACGGAGGAGACCCAGTACTTC. The chain is built from TRBV5-1 and TRBJ2-5; 8 bases match TRBD2. There are 17 residues in the CDR3. Germline-derived CDR1 and CDR2 are SGHRS and YFSETQ. Trimming removed 7 bases from V and 5 bases from J; junction bases left unmatched: 19.

The chain has TRBV30 and TRBJ1-2; weak D call: TRBD1 (6 bases). The CDR3 is 13 amino acids. Germline V gene data show CDR1 as GTSNPN and CDR2 as SVGIG (reference sequence). The V end lost 1 base, the J end lost 5 bases, and 11 bases lay between the germline ends. CDR3 bases: TGTGCCTGGAGTGGGACAGTCTGGTATGGCTACACCTTC. Encoded protein: CAWSGTVWYGYTF.

The DNA for the CDR3 is TGTGCCAGCAGTTTAGGGACGGCTAGCACAGATACGCAGTATTTT. This sequence encodes CASSLGTASTDTQYF. The rearrangement joins TRBV28 to TRBJ2-3; D is tentatively TRBD1 or TRBD2 (5 bases each). The CDR3 runs to 15 residues. CDR1 and CDR2 (germline): MDHEN, SYDVKM. The V and J ends lost 2 bases and 0 bases respectively, with 9 bases between them. Supplemented by reference TRBV28 and TRBJ2-3, the full variable domain reads DVKVTQSSRYLVKRTGEKVFLECVQDMDHENMFWYRQDPGLGLRLIYFSYDVKMKEKGDIPEGYSVSREKKERFSLILESASTNQTSMYLCASSLGTASTDTQYFGPGTRLTVL.

CDR3 sequence reads: CASSIRENTEAFF. The CDR3 bases are TGTGCCAGTAGTATACGGGAGAACACTGAAGCTTTCTTT. This chain joins TRBV19 and TRBJ1-1; D gene unclear. Trimming took off 2 bases at V and 1 base at J, with 5 bases between the two ends. Germline lookup yields CDR1 LNHDA and CDR2 SQIVND (reference sequence). The CDR3 extends over 13 amino acids.

The V gene is TRBV5-1, the J gene TRBJ2-3, with D possibly matching TRBD2 (6 bases). V was trimmed by 2 bases and J by 2 bases, leaving 15 bases between them. The CDR3 length is 16 residues. CDR1 is SGHRS, CDR2 YFSETQ, per germline. The CDR3 DNA reads TGCGCCAGCAGCTTTACTGGACTACCAGTCACAGATACGCAGTATTTT. Amino acids: CASSFTGLPVTDTQYF.

The count of this clone is one. The chain joins TRBV5-1 to TRBJ2-3; D unclear. The germline V gene encodes CDR1 SGHRS and CDR2 YFSETQ. Trimming left V 0 bases short and J 2 bases short, with 10 bases between. This CDR3 spans 15 amino acids. In DNA, the CDR3 is TGCGCCAGCAGCTTGGAACTTACCAACACAGATACGCAGTATTTT. This sequence encodes CASSLELTNTDTQYF.

The gene calls are TRBV4-3 and TRBJ1-6; D is undetermined. Germline V CDR1 and CDR2: LGHNA, YSLEER. The CDR3 loop spans 16 amino acids. Trimming cost V 0 bases and J 5 bases, with 11 bases left between them. The DNA of the CDR3 is TGCGCCAGCAGCCAAGATTTGGCGGCCGATAATTCACCCCTCCACTTT. It specifies CASSQDLAADNSPLHF.

The V call is TRBV7-9, the J call TRBJ1-2, with a possible D match to TRBD1 (6 bases). V was cut by 2 bases and J by 8 bases, with 9 bases left in between. The CDR3 sequence is 12 residues long. Germline V gene lookup returns CDR1 SEHNR and CDR2 FQNEAQ (reference sequence). This CDR3 reads CASSLQGTGYTF. The CDR3 DNA sequence: TGTGCCAGCAGCTTACAGGGGACCGGCTACACCTTC.

This chain joins TRBV13 and TRBJ2-1, with TRBD1 identical over 9 bases. This CDR3 has 16 amino acids. CDR1 PRHDT and CDR2 FYEKMQ come from the germline V gene (reference sequence). Germline trimming cut 5 bases from V and 4 bases from J; bases unmatched to any gene: 9. This CDR3 reads CASSPPYGTGYNEQFF. The CDR3, as DNA: TGTGCCAGCAGCCCCCCCTACGGGACAGGGTACAATGAGCAGTTCTTC.